Sequencing of this TCR beta chain was carried out in a study of cytomegalovirus exposure and HLA in healthy donors. Assay: immunoSEQ multiplex PCR; the TCRdb copy retains only in-frame clones and omits some. The sample includes roughly 52,000 clones, roughly 93% of them seen just once. Sequenced: PBMCs. The receptor was derived from a woman aged 18-30 years in good health and CMV-seropositive.

CDR3 residues: CASSADIGYGYTF. The CDR3 coding sequence is TGTGCCAGCAGCGCCGACATCGGCTACGGCTACACCTTC. V usage is TRBV6-9 and J usage is TRBJ1-2; no firm D call. This CDR3 has 13 residues. Trimming stripped 6 bases from V and 8 bases from J, with 16 bases between. Looked up from germline, CDR1 is MNHGY and CDR2 is SVAAGI.